The T cell receptor beta chain described here comes from a study of blood T cell repertoires in COVID-19. Germline CDR1 reads MNHEY; CDR2 reads SVGEGT. Trimming left V 5 bases short and J 6 bases short, with 16 bases between. CDR3 length equals 15 residues. Repertoires were generated with immunoSEQ multiplex PCR, while TCRdb's copy carries only in-frame clones and drops some. The top ten hold approximately 2.9% of the sample, which has about 130,000 clones, roughly 80% seen once. This receptor was identified in a woman over 75 with acute or convalescent COVID-19. The rearrangement links TRBV6-2 or TRBV6-3 to TRBJ2-2; perhaps TRBD1 as D (6 bases). Sequenced input: peripheral blood. The CDR3 nucleotides read TGTGCCAGCAGTAAGGGCCAGGGGTACCCCGGGGAGCTGTTTTTT. Its translation is CASSKGQGYPGELFF.